One and the same sample provided the 13 T cell receptor beta chains below, sequenced in a study of T cells of healthy individuals. TCRdb re-called the 5' RACE reads through MiXCR, storing one row per CDR3 protein. The data contain about 63,000 distinct CDR3 sequences, 15% to 20% of them seen just once; the ten biggest clones take up approximately 4.7%. Receptors were obtained from a human donor in good health.

This clonotype was counted at least ten times. At one end, the junction sequence differs from germline, possibly due to a read error. This rearrangement joins TRBV29-1 to TRBJ1-2, with D possibly being TRBD1 (5 bases). Germline V gene sequence: CDR1 SQVTM, CDR2 ANQGSEA. This CDR3 contains 11 residues. The CDR3 protein is CSVGTTYRYTF. The CDR3 DNA follows: TGCAGCGTTGGGACAACCTATCGCTACACCTTC.

The chain carries TRBV7-2 and TRBJ2-5; no clear D gene. The germline V gene encodes CDR1 SGHTA and CDR2 FQGNSA. With 1 base removed from V and 5 bases from J, the gap between germline ends came to 17 bases. The length of the CDR3 is 16 residues. The CDR3 here is CASSLERLGPRETQYF. In nucleotides, the CDR3 is TGTGCCAGCAGCTTAGAAAGGCTGGGCCCCCGGGAGACCCAGTACTTC.

This clonotype was observed at least ten times. The rearrangement joins TRBV10-3 to TRBJ2-5; D unclear. From germline, CDR1 is ENHRY and CDR2 SYGVKD. The CDR3 runs to 12 residues. V lost 4 bases and J lost 3, with 6 bases in between. The CDR3 DNA follows: TGTGCCATCAGTGGTCGAGAAGAGACCCAGTACTTC. This sequence encodes CAISGREETQYF.

This clonotype was seen repeatedly, ten times or more. The chain uses TRBV12-3 or TRBV12-4 and TRBJ2-2; 9 positions match TRBD1. The CDR3 loop spans 14 amino acids. Trimming at V came to 7 bases and at J to 5 bases, leaving 5 bases not matched to a gene. The CDR3 bases are TGTGCCAGCAAGCCGGGACAGGGTACCGGGGAGCTGTTTTTT. Its protein is CASKPGQGTGELFF.

This clonotype was recorded many times. The chain links TRBV5-1 to TRBJ2-1; the match to TRBD1 covers 7 bases. Germline CDR1 is SGHRS and CDR2 is YFSETQ. This CDR3 region has 17 residues. Unmatched junction bases numbered 7, after V lost 0 bases and J lost 1 base. Here the CDR3 reads CASSLAKGAISYNEQFF. The CDR3 coding sequence is TGCGCCAGCAGCTTGGCGAAGGGGGCAATTTCCTACAATGAGCAGTTCTTC.

This clonotype was seen only a few times. This rearrangement joins TRBV29-1 to TRBJ2-1; 9 bases map to TRBD2. Germline V gives CDR1 SQVTM, CDR2 ANQGSEA. Losses at the gene ends were 5 bases for V and 2 bases for J; bases not matched to a gene: 4. This CDR3 region has 14 residues. The CDR3 protein is CSVFSSGAYNEQFF. The CDR3, as DNA: TGCAGCGTTTTCTCTAGCGGGGCCTACAATGAGCAGTTCTTC.

The chain uses TRBV5-1 and TRBJ1-3; no firm D call. V lost 4 bases and J lost 0, with 11 bases in between. CDR1 SGHRS and CDR2 YFSETQ come from the germline V gene. The CDR3 extends over 15 amino acids. The CDR3 is CASSLQSNSGNTIYF. The DNA for the CDR3 is TGCGCCAGCAGCCTCCAGAGCAACTCTGGAAACACCATATATTTT.

This clonotype was counted many times. This sequence joins TRBV20-1 and TRBJ1-6, with 7 nucleotides matching TRBD1. Germline trimming cut 1 base from V and 6 bases from J; bases unmatched to any gene: 6. The germline V gene encodes CDR1 DFQATT and CDR2 SNEGSKA (reference sequence). The CDR3 is 15 amino acids. CDR3 loop: CSARADRVSNSPLHF. The CDR3 nucleotides are TGCAGTGCTAGAGCCGACAGGGTATCTAATTCACCCCTCCACTTT.

The chain recombines TRBV7-3 with TRBJ2-1; 7 nucleotides agree with TRBD2. V lost 2 bases and J lost 0; bases outside the gene matches: 4. Germline CDR1 reads SGHTA; CDR2 reads FQGTGA. The CDR3 sequence is 16 residues long. The CDR3 DNA sequence: TGTGCCAGCAGCTTACAGGGCGGGGGCTCCTACAATGAGCAGTTCTTC. It is translated as CASSLQGGGSYNEQFF. Together with reference TRBV7-3 and TRBJ2-1, the CDR3 gives the full variable domain: GAGVSQTPSNKVTEKGKYVELRCDPISGHTALYWYRQSLGQGPEFLIYFQGTGAADDSGLPNDRFFAVRPEGSVSTLKIQRTERGDSAVYLCASSLQGGGSYNEQFFGPGTRLTVL.

This chain joins TRBV7-2 and TRBJ2-7; D not certain. The V and J ends lost 5 bases and 1 base respectively, with 6 bases between them. This CDR3 spans 12 amino acids. Germline assignment: CDR1 SGHTA and CDR2 FQGNSA. The DNA of the CDR3 is TGTGCCAGCAGCGTACCGTCCTACGAGCAGTACTTC. Amino acid sequence: CASSVPSYEQYF.

This clonotype has only a few counts. The V call is TRBV7-9, the J call TRBJ2-7; D possibly corresponds to TRBD2 (5 bases). CDR3 length: 11 residues. CDR1 and CDR2 (germline): SEHNR, FQNEAQ (reference sequence). Trimming left V 7 bases short and J 3 bases short, with 7 bases between. This CDR3 is CASTGLYEQYF. DNA of the CDR3: TGTGCCAGCACCGGACTCTACGAGCAGTACTTC.

This clonotype occurred a few times. J is TRBJ1-2 and V is TRBV5-1, with 7 bases identical to TRBD1. The CDR3 consists of 13 residues. CDR1 SGHRS and CDR2 YFSETQ come from the germline V gene. Trimming at V came to 3 bases and at J to 4 bases, leaving 3 bases not matched to a gene. DNA of the CDR3: TGCGCCAGCAGCTCAACAGGGGTCTATGGCTACACCTTC. Its translation: CASSSTGVYGYTF.

This clonotype came up many times. The chain employs TRBV10-3 and TRBJ1-1, with D tentatively TRBD1 (6 bases). Germline CDR1 is ENHRY and CDR2 is SYGVKD. V was cut by 5 bases and J by 2 bases, with 9 bases left in between. This CDR3 region has 13 residues. The CDR3 bases are TGTGCCATCAGTCCGGACAGAAACACTGAAGCTTTCTTT. Its translation is CAISPDRNTEAFF.